This T cell receptor (beta chain) appears in the sequencing data of a study of molecular identifiers for immune sequencing clone quantification. In its sample, this clonotype was seen many times. The antigen is unknown. With listed TCR primers and previously described methods, bulk TCR libraries were prepared. TCRdb re-called the PCR reads through MiXCR, storing one row per CDR3 protein. The sample shows roughly 320,000 distinct CDR3 sequences, 24% of them seen only once. Study outcomes and limitations: A single cell's spiked Jurkat TCR RNA was reportedly detectable among about a million naive cells. Whereas naive cells kept under 1% of molecules in clones above 20 RNA copies, such clones held over 97% in effectors.

Naive CD8 T cells were sorted, and the gate applied was CD8+CD4-CCR7+CD45RA+. The CDR3 is 14 residues long. Trimming took off 6 bases at V and 3 bases at J, with 14 bases between the two ends. The sequenced material came from naive CD8+ T cells from blood, with Jurkat cell RNA spiked in. The subset is: FACS-sorted CD8+CD4-CCR7+CD45RA+ naive T cells. This clonotype was sampled from a human donor in good health. Some libraries in this study had Jurkat cell RNA spiked in. The genes are TRBV12-3 or TRBV12-4 and TRBJ1-1; D not certain. The DNA of the CDR3 is TGTGCCAGCAGCTCCCCACAGAGAGACACTGAAGCTTTCTTT. It specifies CASSSPQRDTEAFF.